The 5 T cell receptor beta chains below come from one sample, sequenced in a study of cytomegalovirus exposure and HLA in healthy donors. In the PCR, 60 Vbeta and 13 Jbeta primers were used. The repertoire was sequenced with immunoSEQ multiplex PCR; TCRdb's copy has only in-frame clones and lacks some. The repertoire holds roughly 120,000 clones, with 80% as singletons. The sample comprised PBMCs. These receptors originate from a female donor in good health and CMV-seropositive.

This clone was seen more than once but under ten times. This CDR3 reads CASSLETAGANVLTF. In DNA, the CDR3 is TGTGCCAGCAGCTTAGAGACAGCTGGGGCCAACGTCCTGACTTTC. The chain couples TRBV7-3 to TRBJ2-6; a weak D match, TRBD1 (5 bases). Germline V gene data show CDR1 as SGHTA and CDR2 as FQGTGA. This CDR3 is 15 amino acids long. Trimming stripped 2 bases from V and 2 bases from J, with 7 bases between.

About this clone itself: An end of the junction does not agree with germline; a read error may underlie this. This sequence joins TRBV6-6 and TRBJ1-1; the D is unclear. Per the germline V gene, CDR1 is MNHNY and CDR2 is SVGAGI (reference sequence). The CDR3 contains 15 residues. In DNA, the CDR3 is TGTGCCAGCAGTTTTACTCCGGCGGAGGCGGGGAGGCTGATCTTT. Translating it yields CASSFTPAEAGRLIF.

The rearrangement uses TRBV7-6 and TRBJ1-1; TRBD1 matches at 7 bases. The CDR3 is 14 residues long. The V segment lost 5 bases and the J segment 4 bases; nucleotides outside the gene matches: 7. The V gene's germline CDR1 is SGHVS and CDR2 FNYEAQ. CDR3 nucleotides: TGTGCCAGCAGCCAATATACAGGGGCCACTGAAGCTTTCTTT. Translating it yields CASSQYTGATEAFF.

The CDR3 loop is CASSVGRASSASYNEQFF. The DNA of the CDR3 is TGTGCCAGCAGCGTAGGAAGGGCCAGTAGCGCTTCCTACAATGAGCAGTTCTTC. The gene calls are TRBV9 and TRBJ2-1; D may be TRBD2 (5 bases). V was cut by 0 bases and J by 1 base, with 17 bases left in between. Germline assignment: CDR1 SGDLS and CDR2 YYNGEE. This CDR3 is 18 amino acids long.

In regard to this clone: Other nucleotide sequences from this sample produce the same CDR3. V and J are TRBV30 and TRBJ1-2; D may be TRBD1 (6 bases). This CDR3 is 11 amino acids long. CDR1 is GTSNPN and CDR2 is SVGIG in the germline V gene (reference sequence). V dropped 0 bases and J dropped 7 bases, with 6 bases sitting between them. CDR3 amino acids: CAWSVGGGYTF. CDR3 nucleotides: TGTGCCTGGAGTGTAGGGGGTGGCTACACCTTC.